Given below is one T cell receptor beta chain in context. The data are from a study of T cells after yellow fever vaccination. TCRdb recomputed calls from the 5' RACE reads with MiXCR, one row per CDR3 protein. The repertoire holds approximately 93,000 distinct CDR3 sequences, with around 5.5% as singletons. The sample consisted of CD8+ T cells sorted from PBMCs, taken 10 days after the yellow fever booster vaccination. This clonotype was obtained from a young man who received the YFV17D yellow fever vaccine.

The CDR3 protein is CASSQVAGNTIYF. CDR3 coding DNA: TGCGCCAGCAGCCAAGTAGCTGGAAACACCATATATTTT. The chain employs TRBV4-1 and TRBJ1-3; D ambiguous. The V end lost 1 base, the J end lost 2 bases, and 3 bases lay between the germline ends. CDR1 MGHRA and CDR2 YSYEKL come from the germline V gene. CDR3 size: 13 residues.